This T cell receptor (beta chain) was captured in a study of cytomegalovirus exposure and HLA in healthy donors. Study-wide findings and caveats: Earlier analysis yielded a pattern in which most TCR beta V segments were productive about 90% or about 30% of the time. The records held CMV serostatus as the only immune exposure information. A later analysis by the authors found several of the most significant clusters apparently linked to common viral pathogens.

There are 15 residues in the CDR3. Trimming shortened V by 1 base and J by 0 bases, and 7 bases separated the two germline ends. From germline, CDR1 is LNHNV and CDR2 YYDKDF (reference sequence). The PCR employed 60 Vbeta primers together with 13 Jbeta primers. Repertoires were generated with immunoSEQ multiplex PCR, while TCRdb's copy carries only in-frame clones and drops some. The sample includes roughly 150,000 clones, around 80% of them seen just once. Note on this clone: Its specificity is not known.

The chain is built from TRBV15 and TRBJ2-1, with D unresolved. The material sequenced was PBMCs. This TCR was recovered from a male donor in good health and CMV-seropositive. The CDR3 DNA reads TGTGCCACCAGCAGAGTAGCAGACTCCTACAATGAGCAGTTCTTC. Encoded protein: CATSRVADSYNEQFF.